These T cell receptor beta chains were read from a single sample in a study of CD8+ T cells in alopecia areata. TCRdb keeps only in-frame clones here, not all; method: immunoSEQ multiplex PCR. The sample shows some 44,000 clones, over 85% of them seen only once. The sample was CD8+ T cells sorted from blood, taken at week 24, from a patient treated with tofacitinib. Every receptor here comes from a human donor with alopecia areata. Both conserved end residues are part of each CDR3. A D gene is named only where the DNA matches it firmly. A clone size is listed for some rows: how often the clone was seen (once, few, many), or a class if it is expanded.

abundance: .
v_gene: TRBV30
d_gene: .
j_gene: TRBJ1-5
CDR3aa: CAWGLHSNQPQHF
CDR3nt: TGTGCCTGGGGACTGCATAGCAATCAGCCCCAGCATTTT

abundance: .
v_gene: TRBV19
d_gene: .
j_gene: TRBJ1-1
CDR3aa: CASSIGAGVMNTEAFF
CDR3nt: TGTGCCAGTAGTATTGGGGCAGGTGTCATGAACACTGAAGCTTTCTTT

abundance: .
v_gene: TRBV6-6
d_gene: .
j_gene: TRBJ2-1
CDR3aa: CASSLSGNYNEQFF
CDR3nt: TGTGCCAGCAGTCTTAGCGGAAACTACAATGAGCAGTTCTTC

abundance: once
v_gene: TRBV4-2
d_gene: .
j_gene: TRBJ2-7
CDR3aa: CASSQVQASYEQYF
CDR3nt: TGTGCCAGCAGCCAGGTACAGGCTTCCTACGAGCAGTACTTC

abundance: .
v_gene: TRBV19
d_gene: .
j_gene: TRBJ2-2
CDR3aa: CASNPGGPGELFF
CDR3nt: TGTGCCAGTAACCCAGGGGGGCCCGGGGAGCTGTTTTTT

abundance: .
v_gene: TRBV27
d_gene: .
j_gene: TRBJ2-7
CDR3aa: CASSFLEAYEQYF
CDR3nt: TGTGCCAGCAGTTTTCTCGAGGCCTACGAGCAGTACTTC

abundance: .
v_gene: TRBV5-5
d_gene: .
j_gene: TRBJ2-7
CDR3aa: CASSLDRTYEQYF
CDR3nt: TGTGCCAGCAGTTTGGACAGAACCTACGAGCAGTACTTC

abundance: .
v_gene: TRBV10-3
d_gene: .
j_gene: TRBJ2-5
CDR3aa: CAISDPRGEQETQYF
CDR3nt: TGTGCCATCAGTGACCCGAGAGGGGAACAAGAGACCCAGTACTTC

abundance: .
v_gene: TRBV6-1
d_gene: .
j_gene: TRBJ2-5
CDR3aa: CASSDAQSWETQYF
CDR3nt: TGTGCCAGCAGTGATGCTCAATCCTGGGAGACCCAGTACTTC

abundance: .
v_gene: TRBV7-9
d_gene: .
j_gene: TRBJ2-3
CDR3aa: CASSLVEGPTDTQYF
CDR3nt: TGTGCCAGCAGCCTTGTTGAGGGCCCCACAGATACGCAGTATTTT

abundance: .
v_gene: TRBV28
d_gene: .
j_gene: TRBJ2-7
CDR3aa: CASSAYEQYF
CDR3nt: TGTGCCAGCAGTGCGTACGAGCAGTACTTC

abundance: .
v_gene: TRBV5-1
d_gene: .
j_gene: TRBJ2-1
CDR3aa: CASSLEDYNEQFF
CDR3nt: TGCGCCAGCAGCTTGGAAGATTACAATGAGCAGTTCTTC

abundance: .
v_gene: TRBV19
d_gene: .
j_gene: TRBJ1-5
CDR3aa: CASNFPGNQPQHF
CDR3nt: TGTGCCAGTAACTTTCCGGGGAATCAGCCCCAGCATTTT

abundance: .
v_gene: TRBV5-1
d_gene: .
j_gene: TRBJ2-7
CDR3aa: CASSLSAGRSYEQYF
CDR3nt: TGCGCCAGCAGCTTGTCGGCAGGGCGCTCCTACGAGCAGTACTTC

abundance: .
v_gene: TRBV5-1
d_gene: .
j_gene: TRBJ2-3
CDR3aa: CASSPWGTTDTQYF
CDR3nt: TGCGCCAGCAGCCCCTGGGGTACAACCGATACGCAGTATTTT

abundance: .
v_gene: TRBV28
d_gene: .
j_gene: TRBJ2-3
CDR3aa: CASIPLPPGPTDTQYF
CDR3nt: TGTGCCAGCATCCCCTTACCCCCGGGGCCCACAGATACGCAGTATTTT

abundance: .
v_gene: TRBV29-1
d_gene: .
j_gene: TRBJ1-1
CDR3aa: CSVPGTPNTEAFF
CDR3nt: TGCAGCGTCCCCGGGACACCGAACACTGAAGCTTTCTTT

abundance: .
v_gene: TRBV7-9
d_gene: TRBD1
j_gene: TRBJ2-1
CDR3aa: CASSDGQGAHNEQFF
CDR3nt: TGTGCCAGCAGTGACGGACAGGGGGCCCACAATGAGCAGTTCTTC

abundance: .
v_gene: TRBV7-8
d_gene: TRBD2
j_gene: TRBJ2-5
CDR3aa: CASSFGDRGVGQETQYF
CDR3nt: TGTGCCAGCAGCTTCGGAGACCGGGGGGTAGGGCAAGAGACCCAGTACTTC

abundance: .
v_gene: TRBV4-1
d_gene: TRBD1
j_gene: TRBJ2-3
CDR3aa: CASRLGTAVMTDTQYF
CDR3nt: TGCGCCAGCAGGCTAGGGACAGCGGTCATGACAGATACGCAGTATTTT

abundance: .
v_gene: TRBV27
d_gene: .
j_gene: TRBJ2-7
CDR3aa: CASSLRVSYEQYF
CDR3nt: TGTGCCAGCAGTTTAAGGGTCTCCTACGAGCAGTACTTC

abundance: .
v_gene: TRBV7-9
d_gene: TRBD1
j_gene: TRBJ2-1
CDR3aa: CASSHPDRGHYEQFF
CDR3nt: TGTGCCAGCAGCCACCCGGACAGGGGGCATTATGAGCAGTTCTTC

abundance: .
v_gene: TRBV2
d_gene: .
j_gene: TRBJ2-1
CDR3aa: CASTANEQFF
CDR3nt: TGTGCCAGCACTGCCAATGAGCAGTTCTTC

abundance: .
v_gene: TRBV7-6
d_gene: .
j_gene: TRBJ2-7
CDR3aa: CASSYAGSYEQYF
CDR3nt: TGTGCCAGCAGCTACGCAGGATCCTACGAGCAGTACTTC

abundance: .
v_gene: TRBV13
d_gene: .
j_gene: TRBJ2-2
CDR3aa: CASSHVAGELFF
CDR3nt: TGTGCCAGCAGCCACGTTGCCGGGGAGCTGTTTTTT

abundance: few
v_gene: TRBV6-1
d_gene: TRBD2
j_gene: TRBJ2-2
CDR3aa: CASSASGTANTGELFF
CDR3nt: TGTGCCAGCAGTGCGAGCGGGACCGCGAACACCGGGGAGCTGTTTTTT

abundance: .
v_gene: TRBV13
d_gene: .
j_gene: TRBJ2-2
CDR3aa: CASSLDPGSGELFF
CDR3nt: TGTGCCAGCAGCTTAGATCCGGGGTCCGGGGAGCTGTTTTTT

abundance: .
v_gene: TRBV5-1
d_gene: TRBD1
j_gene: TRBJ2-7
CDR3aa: CASSLHRGIYEQYF
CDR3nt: TGCGCCAGCAGCTTGCACAGGGGTATCTACGAGCAGTACTTC

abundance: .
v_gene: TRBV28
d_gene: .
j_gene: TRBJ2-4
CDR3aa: CASSLSPETGGFMAKNIQYF
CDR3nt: TGTGCCAGCAGTTTATCACCCGAAACAGGCGGTTTTATGGCCAAAAACATTCAGTACTTC

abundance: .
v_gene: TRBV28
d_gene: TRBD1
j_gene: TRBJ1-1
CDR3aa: CASSLRGLTEAFF
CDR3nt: TGTGCCAGCAGCCTCAGGGGGCTCACTGAAGCTTTCTTT

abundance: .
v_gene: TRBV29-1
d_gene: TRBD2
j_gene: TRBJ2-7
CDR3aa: CSVDIAGREDEQYF
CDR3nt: TGCAGCGTTGATATTGCGGGGAGGGAAGACGAGCAGTACTTC

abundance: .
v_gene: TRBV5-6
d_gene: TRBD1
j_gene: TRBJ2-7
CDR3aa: CASSLEGQSYEQYF
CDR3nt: TGTGCCAGCAGCTTGGAGGGACAGTCCTACGAGCAGTACTTC

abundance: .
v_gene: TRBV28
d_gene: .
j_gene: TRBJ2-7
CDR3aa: CASSQEGGEQYF
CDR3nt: TGTGCCAGCAGTCAAGAGGGAGGCGAGCAGTACTTC

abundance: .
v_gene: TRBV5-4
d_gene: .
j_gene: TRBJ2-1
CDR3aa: CASSLARLELSNEQFF
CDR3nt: TGTGCCAGCAGCTTGGCGAGGCTAGAACTAAGCAATGAGCAGTTCTTC

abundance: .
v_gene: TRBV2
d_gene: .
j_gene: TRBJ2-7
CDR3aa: CATRDSRTYEQYF
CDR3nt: TGTGCCACCAGGGACTCACGCACCTACGAGCAGTACTTC

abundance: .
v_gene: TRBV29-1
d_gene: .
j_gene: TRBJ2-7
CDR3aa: CSVEGALGDEQYF
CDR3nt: TGCAGCGTGGAGGGGGCACTTGGCGACGAGCAGTACTTC